This T cell receptor (beta chain) was identified in a study of CD8+CD57+ T cells in acquired aplastic anemia. The germline V gene has CDR1 LGHDT and CDR2 YNNKEL (reference sequence). The length of the CDR3 is 14 residues. All sequencing subjects had displayed CD8+CD57+ cell expansion on flow cytometry. Severe acquired aplastic anemia was present in all patients. Blood was sampled before the patients had received any therapy. Researchers used genomic DNA as the template to profile TCR beta VDJ and CDR3. TCRdb reprocessed the reads with MiXCR, giving one entry per CDR3 protein. The repertoire holds some 170,000 distinct CDR3 sequences, roughly 48% seen once, with 0.85% to 1.2% in the top ten. A note on this clonotype: A much bigger clone sits one base away, suggesting this may be a read error.

The chain employs TRBV3-1 and TRBJ2-5; D may be TRBD1 or TRBD2 (5 bases each). The sample taken for sequencing was sorted CD4+, CD8+, or CD8+CD57+ T cells (not recorded which) from PBMCs. The sequence was collected from a human donor with aplastic anemia. The CDR3 protein is CASGQGDRRETQYF. CDR3 DNA: TGTGCCAGCGGCCAAGGGGACCGCAGAGAGACCCAGTACTTC.